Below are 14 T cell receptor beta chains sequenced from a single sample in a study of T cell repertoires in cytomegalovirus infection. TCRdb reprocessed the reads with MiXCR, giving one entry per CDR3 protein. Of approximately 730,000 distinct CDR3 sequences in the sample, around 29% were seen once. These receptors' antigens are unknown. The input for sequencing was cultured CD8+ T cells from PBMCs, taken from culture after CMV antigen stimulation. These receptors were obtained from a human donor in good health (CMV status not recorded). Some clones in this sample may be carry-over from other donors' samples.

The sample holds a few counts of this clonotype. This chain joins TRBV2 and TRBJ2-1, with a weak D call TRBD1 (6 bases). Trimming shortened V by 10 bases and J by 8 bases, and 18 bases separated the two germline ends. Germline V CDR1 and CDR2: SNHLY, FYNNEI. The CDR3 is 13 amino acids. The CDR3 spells CAIVPGHSDEQFF. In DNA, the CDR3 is TGTGCCATCGTCCCGGGACATTCTGATGAGCAGTTCTTC.

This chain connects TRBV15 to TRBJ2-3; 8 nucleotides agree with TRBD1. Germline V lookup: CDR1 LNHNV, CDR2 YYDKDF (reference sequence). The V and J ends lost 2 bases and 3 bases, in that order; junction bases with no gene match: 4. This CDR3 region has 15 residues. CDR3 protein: CATSRQGARTDTQYF. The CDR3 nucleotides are TGTGCCACCAGCAGACAGGGGGCGCGGACAGATACGCAGTATTTT.

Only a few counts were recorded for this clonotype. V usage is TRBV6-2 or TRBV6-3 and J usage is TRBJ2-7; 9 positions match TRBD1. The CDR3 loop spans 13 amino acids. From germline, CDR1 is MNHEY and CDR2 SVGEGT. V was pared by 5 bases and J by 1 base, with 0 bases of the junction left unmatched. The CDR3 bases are TGTGCCAGCAGTGGGACAGGGTCCTACGAGCAGTACGTC. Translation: CASSGTGSYEQYV.

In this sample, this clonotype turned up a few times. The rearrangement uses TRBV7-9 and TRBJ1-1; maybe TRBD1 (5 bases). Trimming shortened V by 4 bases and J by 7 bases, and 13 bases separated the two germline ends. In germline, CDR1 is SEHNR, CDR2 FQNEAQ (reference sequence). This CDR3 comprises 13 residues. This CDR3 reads CASSSGGNGEAFF. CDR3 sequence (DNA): TGTGCCAGCAGCTCTGGGGGGAACGGTGAAGCTTTCTTT.

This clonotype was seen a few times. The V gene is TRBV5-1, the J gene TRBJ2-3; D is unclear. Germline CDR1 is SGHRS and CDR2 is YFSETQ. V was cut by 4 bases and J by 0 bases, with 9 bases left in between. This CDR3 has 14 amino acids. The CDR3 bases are TGCGCCAGCAGCCCGGTCCCTAGCACAGATACGCAGTATTTT. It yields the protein CASSPVPSTDTQYF.

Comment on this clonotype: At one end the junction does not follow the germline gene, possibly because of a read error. In nucleotides, the CDR3 is TGTGCTAGCAGCTTAGCAAGGGGGGGGATCAATGAGCAGTTCTTC. As protein: CASSLARGGINEQFF. The chain employs TRBV7-6 and TRBJ2-1, with D perhaps matching TRBD2 (7 bases). In germline, CDR1 is SGHVS, CDR2 FNYEAQ. The CDR3 runs 15 residues.

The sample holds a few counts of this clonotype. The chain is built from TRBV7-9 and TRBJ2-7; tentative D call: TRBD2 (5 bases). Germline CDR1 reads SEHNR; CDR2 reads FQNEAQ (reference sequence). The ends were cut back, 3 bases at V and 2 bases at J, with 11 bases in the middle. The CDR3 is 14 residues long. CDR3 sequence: CASSLGDRPYEQYV. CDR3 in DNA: TGTGCCAGCAGCTTGGGAGACCGGCCCTACGAGCAGTACGTC.

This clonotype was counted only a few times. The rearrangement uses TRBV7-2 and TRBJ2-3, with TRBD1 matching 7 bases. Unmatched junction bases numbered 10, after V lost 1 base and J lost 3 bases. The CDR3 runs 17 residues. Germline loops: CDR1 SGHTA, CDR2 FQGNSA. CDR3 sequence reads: CASSLGPTGVGTDTQYF. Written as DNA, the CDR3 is TGTGCCAGCAGCTTAGGTCCTACAGGGGTAGGGACAGATACGCAGTATTTT.

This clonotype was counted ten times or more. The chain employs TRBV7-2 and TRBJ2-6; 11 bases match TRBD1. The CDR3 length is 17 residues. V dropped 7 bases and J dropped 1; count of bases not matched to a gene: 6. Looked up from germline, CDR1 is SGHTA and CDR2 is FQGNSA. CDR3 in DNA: TGTGCCAGCATGTGGACAGGGGGCGCGTCTGGGGCCAACGTCCTGACTTTC. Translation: CASMWTGGASGANVLTF. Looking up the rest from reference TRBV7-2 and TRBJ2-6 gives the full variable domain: GAGVSQSPSNKVTEKGKDVELRCDPISGHTALYWYRQSLGQGLEFLIYFQGNSAPDKSGLPSDRFSAERTGGSVSTLTIQRTQQEDSAVYLCASMWTGGASGANVLTFGAGSRLTVL.

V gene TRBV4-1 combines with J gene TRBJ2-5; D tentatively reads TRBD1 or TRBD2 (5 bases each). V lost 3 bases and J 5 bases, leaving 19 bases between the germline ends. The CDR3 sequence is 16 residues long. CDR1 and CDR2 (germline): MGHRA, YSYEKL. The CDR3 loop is CASSHPPRGQRETQYF. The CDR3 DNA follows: TGCGCCAGCAGCCACCCTCCGAGGGGTCAGAGGGAGACCCAGTACTTC.

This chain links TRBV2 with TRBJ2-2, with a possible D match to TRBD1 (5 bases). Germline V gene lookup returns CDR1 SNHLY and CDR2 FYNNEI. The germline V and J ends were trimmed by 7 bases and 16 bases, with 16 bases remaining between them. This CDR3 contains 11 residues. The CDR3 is CASTQGLNSFF. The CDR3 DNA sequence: TGTGCCAGCACCCAGGGTCTGAATTCGTTTTTT. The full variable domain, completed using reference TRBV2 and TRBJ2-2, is EPEVTQTPSHQVTQMGQEVILRCVPISNHLYFYWYRQILGQKVEFLVSFYNNEISEKSEIFDDQFSVERPDGSNFTLKIRSTKLEDSAMYFCASTQGLNSFFGEGSRLTVL.

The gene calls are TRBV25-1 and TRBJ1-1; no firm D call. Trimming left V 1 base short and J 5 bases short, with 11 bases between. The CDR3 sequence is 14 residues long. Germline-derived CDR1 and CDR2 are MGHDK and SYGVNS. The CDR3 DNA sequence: TGTGCCAGCAGTGAATCTCCCGGTGGTACTGAAGCTTTCTTT. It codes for CASSESPGGTEAFF.

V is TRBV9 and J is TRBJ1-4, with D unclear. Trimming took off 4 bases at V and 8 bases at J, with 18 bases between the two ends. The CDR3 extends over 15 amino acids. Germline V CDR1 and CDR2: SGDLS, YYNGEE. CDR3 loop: CASSSRLGGSEKLFF. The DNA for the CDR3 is TGTGCCAGCAGCTCCCGACTGGGAGGGAGCGAAAAACTGTTTTTT.

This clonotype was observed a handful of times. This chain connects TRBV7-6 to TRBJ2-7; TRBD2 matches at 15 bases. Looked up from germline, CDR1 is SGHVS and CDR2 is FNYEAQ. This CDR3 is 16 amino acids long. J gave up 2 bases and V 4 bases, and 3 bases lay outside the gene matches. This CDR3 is CASSSWTSGGAYEQYF. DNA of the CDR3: TGTGCCAGCAGCTCATGGACTAGCGGGGGGGCCTACGAGCAGTACTTC.